This TCR beta chain was found in a study of T cell responses to AZD1222 COVID-19 vaccine. General study findings and limits: Samples come after the peak T cell response, not at day 14. Baseline serology detected seropositivity in only 6 or 7 AZD1222 recipients. CD4 TCRs covered the whole spike, strongest at regions 160-218 and 743-854. Donors in the cohort were predominantly white British and more often female, and clonal diversity was possibly underestimated.

This clone was counted a single time. Its specificity is not known. Produced via immunoSEQ multiplex PCR; TCRdb's table is partial and in-frame only. The top ten hold approximately 1.4% of the sample, which has 65,000 to 80,000 clones, about 83% seen once. The CDR3 has 15 residues. Germline CDR1 reads SGHTA; CDR2 reads FQGNSA. V dropped 1 base and J dropped 0 bases, with 4 bases sitting between them. The receptor was derived from an adult who received the AZD1222 COVID-19 vaccine. The material was peripheral blood, obtained 28 days after the second AZD1222 dose. The chain has TRBV7-2 and TRBJ2-6; D uncertain. The DNA for the CDR3 is TGTGCCAGCAGCTTAGTGAGCTCTGGGGCCAACGTCCTGACTTTC. It specifies CASSLVSSGANVLTF. Based on the CDR3 plus reference TRBV7-2 and TRBJ2-6, the full variable domain is GAGVSQSPSNKVTEKGKDVELRCDPISGHTALYWYRQSLGQGLEFLIYFQGNSAPDKSGLPSDRFSAERTGGSVSTLTIQRTQQEDSAVYLCASSLVSSGANVLTFGAGSRLTVL.